One and the same sample provided the 24 T cell receptor beta chains below, sequenced in a study of T cells in Graves' hyperthyroidism and ophthalmopathy. TCR beta CDR3 sequences were amplified from RNA transcripts. The HTBI primer set drove a first-round RT-PCR of the TCR CDR3. TCRdb processed the multiplex PCR reads anew with MiXCR; each CDR3 protein has one entry. Of about 420,000 distinct CDR3 sequences listed, about 15% are singletons. The source material was blood. These receptors were taken from a woman younger than 35 with Graves' hyperthyroidism.

There are many counts of this clonotype. The chain uses TRBV7-6 and TRBJ2-1; 10 bases fit TRBD2. Germline V CDR1 and CDR2: SGHVS, FNYEAQ. CDR3 size: 18 residues. V trimming: 1 base; J trimming: 9 bases; junction bases outside the gene matches: 15. CDR3 loop: CASSLGLAGDYSLGEQFF. The CDR3 DNA is TGTGCCAGCAGCTTAGGTCTAGCGGGAGACTATTCCCTTGGTGAGCAGTTCTTC. The whole variable domain, filled in from reference TRBV7-6 and TRBJ2-1, reads GAGVSQSPRYKVTKRGQDVALRCDPISGHVSLYWYRQALGQGPEFLTYFNYEAQQDKSGLPNDRFSAERPEGSISTLTIQRTEQRDSAMYRCASSLGLAGDYSLGEQFFGPGTRLTVL.

This clonotype has ten or more counts. The genes are TRBV10-3 and TRBJ2-3; 8 bases are a match to TRBD2. This CDR3 is built from 14 residues. The trim removed 5 bases at V and 6 bases at J, leaving 7 bases unmatched. Germline values: CDR1 ENHRY, CDR2 SYGVKD. The CDR3 DNA follows: TGTGCCATCAGTTTTAGCGGGGACCGCGATACGCAGTATTTT. Its protein product is CAISFSGDRDTQYF.

V and J are TRBV5-1 and TRBJ1-5, with a tentative D call TRBD1 (5 bases). Trimming shortened V by 3 bases and J by 0 bases, and 10 bases separated the two germline ends. Looked up from germline, CDR1 is SGHRS and CDR2 is YFSETQ. CDR3 length: 15 amino acids. DNA for the CDR3: TGCGCCAGCAGCTCGGAGGGGCATAGCAATCAGCCCCAGCATTTT. This encodes CASSSEGHSNQPQHF. The full variable domain, with the rest looked up from reference TRBV5-1 and TRBJ1-5, is KAGVTQTPRYLIKTRGQQVTLSCSPISGHRSVSWYQQTPGQGLQFLFEYFSETQRNKGNFPGRFSGRQFSNSRSEMNVSTLELGDSALYLCASSSEGHSNQPQHFGDGTRLSIL.

Comments on this clonotype: Possible read error: a much larger clone is one base away. V usage is TRBV28 and J usage is TRBJ2-7; 9 bases line up with TRBD1. The CDR3 sequence is 15 residues long. Looked up from germline, CDR1 is MDHEN and CDR2 is SYDVKM. In DNA form, the CDR3 reads TGTGCCGGCAGTATGACAGGGGGGAGCTCCTACGAGCAGTACTTC. It yields the protein CAGSMTGGSSYEQYF.

This clonotype was observed many times. The chain carries TRBV5-1 and TRBJ2-7, with 7 bases identical to TRBD1. Germline trimming cut 0 bases from V and 4 bases from J; bases unmatched to any gene: 7. CDR1 is SGHRS and CDR2 is YFSETQ in the germline V gene. The CDR3 contains 15 residues. The CDR3, as DNA: TGCGCCAGCAGCTTGGGGGACAGCACAATATACGAGCAGTACTTC. Encoded protein: CASSLGDSTIYEQYF.

The chain recombines TRBV5-1 with TRBJ2-1; TRBD2 agrees at 9 bases. Looked up from germline, CDR1 is SGHRS and CDR2 is YFSETQ. J gave up 7 bases and V 4 bases, and 9 bases lay outside the gene matches. This CDR3 comprises 15 residues. Written as DNA, the CDR3 is TGCGCCAGCAGCCATGTAGCGGGAGACTGGAATGAGCAGTTCTTC. This encodes CASSHVAGDWNEQFF.

The table lists this clonotype with a few counts. As DNA, the CDR3 is TGTGCCAGCAGCTTAGAGGGGGCGGTGACCCAGTACTTC. As protein: CASSLEGAVTQYF. The rearrangement uses TRBV7-6 and TRBJ2-5, with 7 bases matching TRBD1. With V trimmed by 1 base and J by 7 bases, 3 bases remained unmatched. The CDR3 length is 13 residues. Germline CDR1 SGHVS, CDR2 FNYEAQ.

This clonotype has at least ten counts. The rearrangement links TRBV3-1 to TRBJ1-2, with no clear D. The CDR3 runs 14 residues. The germline gives CDR1 LGHDT, CDR2 YNNKEL (reference sequence). The V and J ends lost 1 base and 9 bases respectively, with 15 bases between them. CDR3 in DNA: TGTGCCAGCAGCCAAGGCCCGCCGGGCCTGAGCTACACCTTC. Its protein is CASSQGPPGLSYTF.

In this sample, this clonotype turned up a few times. The conserved phenylalanine or tryptophan normally closing the CDR3 is absent here, so this likely arose from a read error. V usage is TRBV10-1 and J usage is TRBJ2-2; D is unclear. The V and J ends lost 6 bases and 5 bases respectively, with 10 bases between them. Germline V gene data show CDR1 as WNHNN and CDR2 as SYGVQD (reference sequence). The CDR3 covers 13 residues. CDR3 DNA: TGCGCCAGCAGGGCAGATATAACCGGGGAGCTGTTTTCT. This translates into CASRADITGELFS.

This clonotype has a count of ten or more. The chain links TRBV12-3 or TRBV12-4 to TRBJ2-1; possible D gene TRBD1, 6 bases. Trimming removed 2 bases from V and 1 base from J, with 9 bases in between. The CDR3 is 15 residues long. The CDR3 region is CASSLSRGSYNEQFF. The CDR3 DNA is TGTGCCAGCAGTTTATCCAGGGGATCCTACAATGAGCAGTTCTTC.

This clonotype came up many times. J is TRBJ2-5 and V is TRBV30; D is ambiguous. Germline CDR1 is GTSNPN and CDR2 is SVGIG (reference sequence). V was pared by 4 bases and J by 4 bases, with 16 bases between. The CDR3 runs 14 residues. The CDR3 region has the DNA TGTGCCTGGAATATTTTGGGTAGGCCAGAGACCCAGTACTTC. It translates to CAWNILGRPETQYF.

The chain employs TRBV20-1 and TRBJ2-2; 9 positions match TRBD2. Germline V gives CDR1 DFQATT, CDR2 SNEGSKA (reference sequence). The CDR3 extends over 16 amino acids. After removal of 3 bases from V and 9 bases from J, the junction contained 14 bases not matched to a gene. The CDR3: CSASAGGASGYRELFF. CDR3 nucleotides: TGCAGTGCTAGCGCGGGGGGGGCTAGTGGGTACAGGGAGCTGTTTTTT.

This clonotype has at least ten counts. The chain employs TRBV5-1 and TRBJ2-7; 10 positions match TRBD2. This CDR3 has 14 amino acids. Germline CDR1 SGHRS, CDR2 YFSETQ. Unmatched junction bases numbered 9, after V lost 5 bases and J lost 7 bases. The CDR3 sequence: CASSLSGRAEEQYF. The CDR3 nucleotides read TGCGCCAGCAGTCTCAGCGGGAGGGCCGAAGAGCAGTACTTC.

This clonotype was counted between two and nine times. This chain connects TRBV19 to TRBJ2-1, with 8 bases aligning to TRBD2. The V gene's germline CDR1 is LNHDA and CDR2 SQIVND (reference sequence). The CDR3 consists of 14 residues. The V and J ends lost 7 bases and 9 bases, in that order; junction bases with no gene match: 11. The CDR3, as DNA: TGTGCCAGTACCCCGGGACTAGTCAGTGGTGAGCAGTTCTTC. This encodes CASTPGLVSGEQFF.

In its sample, this clonotype was seen a few times. For the CDR3, the DNA is TGCGCCAGCAGCGCCCTGCCTTCCTCAGGGTTCATGAACACTGAAGCTTTCTTT. Translated, it gives CASSALPSSGFMNTEAFF. This chain uses TRBV5-1 with TRBJ1-1; maybe TRBD1 (5 bases). Germline-derived CDR1 and CDR2 are SGHRS and YFSETQ. Trimming took 4 bases from V and 0 from J, leaving 22 bases between them. The CDR3 contains 18 residues.

The chain carries TRBV6-4 and TRBJ1-4; 8 nucleotides line up with TRBD1. The trim removed 0 bases at V and 8 bases at J, leaving 8 bases unmatched. Germline values: CDR1 MRHNA, CDR2 SNTAGT. This CDR3 has 16 residues. The CDR3 sequence is CASSDSQDRADEKLFF. The CDR3 coding sequence is TGTGCCAGCAGTGACTCGCAGGACAGGGCTGACGAAAAACTGTTTTTT.

This clonotype was detected ten times or more. V usage is TRBV7-2 and J usage is TRBJ1-5, with D perhaps matching TRBD1 (5 bases). CDR1 is SGHTA and CDR2 is FQGNSA in the germline V gene. The V and J ends lost 1 base and 2 bases respectively, with 12 bases between them. The CDR3 totals 16 residues. The CDR3 sequence: CASSLGPGYGNQPQHF. CDR3 nucleotide sequence: TGTGCCAGCAGCTTAGGGCCAGGGTACGGCAATCAGCCCCAGCATTTT.

V and J are TRBV29-1 and TRBJ2-2, with 9 bases that match TRBD1. V dropped 7 bases and J dropped 5; count of bases not matched to a gene: 2. The CDR3 spans 12 residues. Germline CDR1 is SQVTM and CDR2 is ANQGSEA. Here the CDR3 reads CSGGQGTGELFF. In DNA form, the CDR3 reads TGCAGCGGTGGACAGGGGACCGGGGAGCTGTTTTTT.

There are many counts of this clonotype. The genes are TRBV29-1 and TRBJ2-5; weak D call: TRBD2 (6 bases). CDR3 length: 16 amino acids. Trimming took off 7 bases at V and 5 bases at J, with 26 bases between the two ends. The V gene's germline CDR1 is SQVTM and CDR2 ANQGSEA. The CDR3 loop is CSAPRVGGSSGETQYF. CDR3 DNA sequence: TGCAGCGCCCCACGAGTCGGGGGTTCGTCGGGGGAGACCCAGTACTTC.

This clonotype has at least ten counts. V gene TRBV6-1 combines with J gene TRBJ2-2; the match to TRBD1 covers 7 bases. CDR3 length: 14 residues. The germline CDR1 and CDR2 sequences are MNHNS and SASEGT. The V and J ends lost 6 bases and 7 bases, in that order; junction bases with no gene match: 8. The CDR3 region is CASSPTGIGGELFF. In DNA, the CDR3 is TGTGCCAGCAGCCCGACAGGGATCGGCGGGGAGCTGTTTTTT.

This clonotype was detected many times. The gene calls are TRBV30 and TRBJ2-1; 10 nucleotides align to TRBD2. The germline CDR1 and CDR2 sequences are GTSNPN and SVGIG (reference sequence). This CDR3 contains 15 residues. V lost 2 bases and J lost 8; bases outside the gene matches: 9. As DNA, the CDR3 is TGTGCCTGGAGTTCGAGCGGGAGGGGGCGGGATGAGCAGTTCTTC. This sequence encodes CAWSSSGRGRDEQFF.

This clonotype was seen repeatedly, ten times or more. The genes are TRBV6-1 and TRBJ2-3; TRBD1 matches 7 bases. There are 16 residues in the CDR3. Trimming took 6 bases from V and 5 from J; bases not matched to a gene: 14. CDR1 MNHNS and CDR2 SASEGT come from the germline V gene. The CDR3 bases are TGTGCCAGCAGCCCCGGTCCTGAGGGGGCCTTAGATACGCAGTATTTT. This codes for CASSPGPEGALDTQYF.

This clonotype has at least ten counts. J is TRBJ2-5 and V is TRBV5-1; TRBD2 aligns across 11 bases. V shed 3 bases, J shed 5 bases, and the junction held 9 bases outside the gene matches. In germline, CDR1 is SGHRS, CDR2 YFSETQ. The CDR3 covers 16 residues. The CDR3 loop is CASSSGLAEKVETQYF. CDR3 sequence (DNA): TGCGCCAGCAGCTCGGGACTAGCGGAGAAGGTTGAGACCCAGTACTTC.

This clonotype was detected ten times or more. This rearrangement joins TRBV12-3 or TRBV12-4 to TRBJ2-7; D unclear. Trimming cost V 5 bases and J 5 bases, with 13 bases left between them. The CDR3 contains 13 residues. The CDR3 DNA reads TGTGCCAGCAGTCCAAGCCCTGAGCACGAGCAGTACTTC. Its translation: CASSPSPEHEQYF.